These 15 T cell receptor beta chains originate from one sample sequenced in a study of T cell changes during pregnancy in multiple sclerosis. Clones were read by immunoSEQ multiplex PCR, and TCRdb kept only the in-frame ones, dropping some. The sample lists roughly 93,000 clones, approximately 92% occurring once. The specimen was peripheral blood, collected after pregnancy. These receptors were collected from a female donor with multiple sclerosis, enrolled in a pregnancy study.

The chain uses TRBV4-1 and TRBJ2-7; 9 bases fit TRBD2. The length of the CDR3 is 15 residues. Trimming took 1 base from V and 4 from J; bases not matched to a gene: 5. Germline lookup yields CDR1 MGHRA and CDR2 YSYEKL. CDR3 residues: CASSQGPSGDYEQYF. The CDR3 DNA reads as TGCGCCAGCAGCCAAGGCCCTAGCGGGGATTACGAGCAGTACTTC.

CDR3 loop: CASSISSGTSGTDTQYF. The CDR3 nucleotides read TGTGCCAGTAGTATATCGTCCGGGACTAGCGGCACAGATACGCAGTATTTT. This sequence joins TRBV19 and TRBJ2-3, with 10 bases lining up with TRBD2. CDR3 length: 17 amino acids. The V gene's germline CDR1 is LNHDA and CDR2 SQIVND (reference sequence). V shed 2 bases and J 1 base; nucleotides not matched to a gene: 6.

This clone was seen once. The chain has TRBV15 and TRBJ2-3, with TRBD2 matching 10 bases. The germline V gene has CDR1 LNHNV and CDR2 YYDKDF (reference sequence). V lost 0 bases to trimming and J lost 0 bases; unmatched junction nucleotides: 9. This CDR3 has 19 amino acids. The CDR3 nucleotides are TGTGCCACCAGCAGAGAGTCCGGGACTAGCGCTTCTAGCACAGATACGCAGTATTTT. It yields the protein CATSRESGTSASSTDTQYF.

CDR3 in amino acids: CASSERLALQTQYF. The CDR3 nucleotides read TGTGCCAGCAGTGAACGCCTAGCGCTGCAAACGCAGTATTTT. This rearrangement joins TRBV2 to TRBJ2-3, with D perhaps matching TRBD2 (6 bases). Trimming shortened V by 2 bases and J by 9 bases, and 15 bases separated the two germline ends. The CDR3 has 14 amino acids. The germline CDR1 and CDR2 sequences are SNHLY and FYNNEI.

This clone was seen only once. V and J are TRBV27 and TRBJ2-1; TRBD2 is a possible D gene (5 bases). V lost 8 bases, J lost 8 bases, and 13 bases lay in between. This CDR3 spans 12 amino acids. Germline V lookup: CDR1 MNHEY, CDR2 SMNVEV (reference sequence). CDR3 in DNA: TGTGCCAGCCGGGATGTATGGGATGAGCAGTTCTTC. Protein sequence: CASRDVWDEQFF.

This chain's CDR3 is CASSPFPEQYF. For the CDR3, the DNA is TGTGCCAGCAGCCCCTTCCCCGAGCAGTACTTC. The rearrangement uses TRBV21-1 and TRBJ2-7; the table's D call, TRBD2, was not checked against the DNA. TRBV21-1 is a pseudogene segment. This CDR3 contains 11 residues.

J is TRBJ2-1 and V is TRBV6-1, with 8 positions matching TRBD2. Per germline, CDR1 MNHNS and CDR2 SASEGT. The CDR3 totals 15 residues. The V segment lost 7 bases and the J segment 7 bases; nucleotides outside the gene matches: 12. In DNA, the CDR3 is TGTGCCAGCACCCCGGTGCGGGAGGTCCTTAATGAGCAGTTCTTC. Protein sequence: CASTPVREVLNEQFF.

The genes are TRBV23-1 and TRBJ1-2; 9 bases align to TRBD1. TRBV23-1 is noted as an ORF with a role that remains uncertain. Germline trimming cut 2 bases from V and 8 bases from J; bases unmatched to any gene: 12. The CDR3 spans 16 residues. CDR3 protein: CASSQPTDRGKVGYTF. Written as DNA, the CDR3 is TGCGCCAGCAGTCAACCTACCGACAGGGGGAAGGTAGGCTACACCTTC.

V is TRBV13 and J is TRBJ1-2, with 7 bases matching TRBD1. Germline CDR1 reads PRHDT; CDR2 reads FYEKMQ (reference sequence). V dropped 0 bases and J dropped 2; count of bases not matched to a gene: 0. CDR3 length: 14 amino acids. This CDR3 is CASSLGTGNYGYTF. The CDR3 nucleotides are TGTGCCAGCAGCTTAGGGACAGGGAACTATGGCTACACCTTC.

V usage is TRBV5-1 and J usage is TRBJ2-7; 8 bases map to TRBD1. The CDR3 sequence is 15 residues long. V lost 0 bases to trimming and J lost 4 bases; unmatched junction nucleotides: 6. Germline V gives CDR1 SGHRS, CDR2 YFSETQ. The DNA of the CDR3 is TGCGCCAGCAGCTTGGCCCCGACAGGGGTATACGAGCAGTACTTC. This translates into CASSLAPTGVYEQYF. The whole variable domain, filled in from reference TRBV5-1 and TRBJ2-7, reads KAGVTQTPRYLIKTRGQQVTLSCSPISGHRSVSWYQQTPGQGLQFLFEYFSETQRNKGNFPGRFSGRQFSNSRSEMNVSTLELGDSALYLCASSLAPTGVYEQYFGPGTRLTVT.

The chain combines TRBV27 with TRBJ1-2; 7 bases align to TRBD1. Trimming removed 6 bases from V and 3 bases from J; junction bases left unmatched: 4. The CDR3 totals 13 residues. Germline V gene lookup returns CDR1 MNHEY and CDR2 SMNVEV (reference sequence). In nucleotides, the CDR3 is TGTGCCAGCAGGATTACAGGGGACTATGGCTACACCTTC. The encoded protein is CASRITGDYGYTF.

This clone has a handful of counts. The chain links TRBV4-2 to TRBJ1-1; no clear D. This CDR3 is built from 15 residues. V lost 4 bases to trimming and J lost 4 bases, with 16 bases between them. Per germline, CDR1 LGHNA and CDR2 YNFKEQ. The CDR3 DNA sequence: TGTGCCAGCAGCCTAAATGACGGGGATAGCACTGAAGCTTTCTTT. Its protein is CASSLNDGDSTEAFF.

This chain uses TRBV9 with TRBJ2-7, with 8 bases that match TRBD2. V lost 1 base to trimming and J lost 5 bases; unmatched junction nucleotides: 11. The CDR3 totals 16 residues. Per germline, CDR1 SGDLS and CDR2 YYNGEE. The CDR3 reads CASSVLPSGSPHEQYF. CDR3 DNA: TGTGCCAGCAGCGTACTCCCCAGCGGGAGCCCCCACGAGCAGTACTTC.

V usage is TRBV5-6 and J usage is TRBJ2-5; D call uncertain. CDR1 and CDR2 from the germline V gene are SGHDT and YYEEEE. CDR3 size: 13 residues. V was trimmed by 2 bases and J by 3 bases, leaving 8 bases between them. The CDR3 loop is CASSFVEEETQYF. The DNA of the CDR3 is TGTGCCAGCAGCTTTGTCGAGGAAGAGACCCAGTACTTC.

The chain has TRBV5-1 and TRBJ1-1; no reliable D call. Germline V CDR1 and CDR2: SGHRS, YFSETQ. Trimming removed 0 bases at V and 0 bases at J, with 12 bases between. This CDR3 is built from 16 residues. The CDR3 nucleotides are TGCGCCAGCAGCTTGGCCAGCGCAGCTTTGAACACTGAAGCTTTCTTT. Translation gives CASSLASAALNTEAFF.